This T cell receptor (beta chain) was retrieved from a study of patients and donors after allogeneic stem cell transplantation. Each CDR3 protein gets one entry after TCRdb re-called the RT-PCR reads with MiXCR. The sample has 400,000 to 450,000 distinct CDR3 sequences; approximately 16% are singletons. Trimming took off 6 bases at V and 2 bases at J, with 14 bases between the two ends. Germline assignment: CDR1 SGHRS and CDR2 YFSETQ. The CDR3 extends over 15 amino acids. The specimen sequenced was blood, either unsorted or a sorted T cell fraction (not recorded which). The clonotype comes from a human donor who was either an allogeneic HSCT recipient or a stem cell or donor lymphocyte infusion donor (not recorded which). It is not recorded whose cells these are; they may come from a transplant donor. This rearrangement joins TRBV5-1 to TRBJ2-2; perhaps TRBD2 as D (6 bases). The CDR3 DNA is TGCGCCAGCAAGGTCTTAGCGGACAACACCGGGGAGCTGTTTTTT. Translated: CASKVLADNTGELFF. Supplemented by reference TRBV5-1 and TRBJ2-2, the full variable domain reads KAGVTQTPRYLIKTRGQQVTLSCSPISGHRSVSWYQQTPGQGLQFLFEYFSETQRNKGNFPGRFSGRQFSNSRSEMNVSTLELGDSALYLCASKVLADNTGELFFGEGSRLTVL.